The clone carrying this TCR beta chain has a single count. Its cognate antigen is unknown. The J segment lost 6 bases and the V segment lost 0 bases, leaving 4 bases of the junction unmatched. CDR1 and CDR2 from the germline V gene are MNHNS and SASEGT. CDR3 length: 15 amino acids. This sample was included in a study of cytomegalovirus exposure and HLA in healthy donors. Study-wide context: In terms of ancestry, the Caucasian-associated cluster contained 75% to 90% of the 350 to 450 genotyped donors.

Amplification used 60 Vbeta primers and 13 Jbeta primers. Using immunoSEQ multiplex PCR, the repertoire was profiled, and TCRdb retains in-frame clones only, with some absent. The sample contains about 190,000 clones, over 70% of which appear only once. Regarding the study as a whole: Of the V segments, some could not be distinguished, including TRBV6-2 and TRBV6-3, and were excluded. There were a few CMV-associated chains whose specificity for CMV antigens was confirmed in vitro. Highly shared variants forming one cluster were likely a sequencing artifact.

The V gene is TRBV6-1, the J gene TRBJ2-1, with 8 positions matching TRBD2. The sequence came from a woman aged 25 to 39 in good health and CMV-seropositive. The sequenced sample was PBMCs. The CDR3 DNA is TGTGCCAGCAGTGAAGCGTGGACTAGCATCAATGAGCAGTTCTTC. Encoded protein: CASSEAWTSINEQFF.